This T cell receptor (beta chain) was identified during a study of neoadjuvant anti-PD-1 for oral cavity cancer. As for the study in general: Patients without progression received a fourth nivolumab dose around day 43, then surgical resection on days 50-56.

TCRdb's table, derived via immunoSEQ multiplex PCR, lists solely in-frame clones and lacks some. The sample shows tens of thousands of clones, approximately 80% of them seen only once. As to time point: after neoadjuvant nivolumab, at surgical resection. PBMCs were not maintained or expanded in culture before analysis. Germline trimming cut 3 bases from V and 7 bases from J; bases unmatched to any gene: 13. Looked up from germline, CDR1 is SGDLS and CDR2 is YYNGEE. The CDR3 is 16 residues long. Findings and caveats of the study: Each response group had just three patients in TCR analyses.

In regard to this clone: Its target is unknown.

The sequencing used PBMCs, collected after nivolumab (anti-PD-1) treatment. The chain joins TRBV9 to TRBJ2-1, with TRBD1 matching over 7 bases. The clonotype was recovered from a person aged 40 to 85 with oral cavity squamous cell carcinoma. CDR3 sequence (DNA): TGTGCCAGCAGCGCCCAGACAGGGTTAGGATTAAATGAGCAGTTCTTC. It is translated as CASSAQTGLGLNEQFF.